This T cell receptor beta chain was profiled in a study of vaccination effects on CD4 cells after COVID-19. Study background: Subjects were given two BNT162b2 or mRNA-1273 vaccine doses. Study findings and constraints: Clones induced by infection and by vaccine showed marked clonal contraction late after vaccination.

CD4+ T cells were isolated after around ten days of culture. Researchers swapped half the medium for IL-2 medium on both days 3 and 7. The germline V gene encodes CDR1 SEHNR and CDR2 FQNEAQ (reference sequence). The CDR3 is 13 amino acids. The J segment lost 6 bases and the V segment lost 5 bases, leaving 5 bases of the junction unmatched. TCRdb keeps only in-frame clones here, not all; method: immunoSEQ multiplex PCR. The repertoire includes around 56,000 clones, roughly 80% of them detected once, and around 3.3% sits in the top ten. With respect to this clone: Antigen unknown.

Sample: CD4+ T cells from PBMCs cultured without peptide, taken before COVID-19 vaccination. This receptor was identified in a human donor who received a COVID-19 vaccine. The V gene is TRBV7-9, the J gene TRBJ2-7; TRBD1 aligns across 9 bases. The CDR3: CASSVETGGEQYV. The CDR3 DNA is TGTGCCAGCAGCGTAGAGACAGGGGGCGAGCAGTACGTC.